Listed here is a single T cell receptor beta chain. This record belongs to a study of cytomegalovirus exposure and HLA in healthy donors. 13 Jbeta primers and 60 Vbeta primers were used for the PCR. Only in-frame clones appear in the TCRdb table, and some are missing; sequencing was by immunoSEQ multiplex PCR. The top ten hold 6.5% to 9% of the sample, which has 95,000 to 150,000 clones, about 73% seen once. The germline CDR1 and CDR2 sequences are SGHDT and YYEEEE. Trimming at V came to 4 bases and at J to 1 base, leaving 7 bases not matched to a gene. The CDR3 has 16 residues. The sequenced material came from PBMCs. J is TRBJ2-3 and V is TRBV5-6, with 9 nucleotides matching TRBD1. The source of this sequence is a middle-aged woman in good health and CMV-seropositive. The CDR3 reads CASSVDRGSGTDTQYF. The CDR3 DNA reads TGTGCCAGCAGCGTGGACAGGGGATCCGGCACAGATACGCAGTATTTT.